This T cell receptor beta chain was identified in a study of T cells in women clearing cervical HPV infection. Study details: Cases: HPV16-related CIN3 or worse on histology, a couple of invasive cancers.

Profiled with immunoSEQ multiplex PCR; TCRdb holds only in-frame clones, not every one. This specimen shows roughly 18,000 clones; the ten leading clones hold around 10%. Points from the study as a whole: Associations may precede or follow infection; HPV-specific or memory T cells were not isolated. Cases carried less TRBV6-7 than controls: around 0.11% versus 0.15%.

HPV was found by MY09/MY11 PCR and dot-blot genotyping. The CDR3 has 17 residues. With 6 bases removed from V and 0 bases from J, the gap between germline ends came to 19 bases. CDR1 and CDR2 from the germline V gene are MGHRA and YSYEKL. With respect to this clone: Its matching antigen is unknown. The sequence runs out 3 residues before the end of the CDR3; the remainder is reconstructed from the germline J gene.

Sequencing input: blood buffy coat. This receptor was obtained from a woman between 18 and 70 years old with a cervical HPV16 infection that either progressed to CIN3+ or cleared (not recorded which). V usage is TRBV4-1 and J usage is TRBJ2-3; maybe TRBD2 (5 bases). The CDR3 bases that were read are TGCGCCAGCAGTCAGCCCCCCTGGACTTTTAGCACAGATACG. Its translation is CASSQPPWTFSTDT. Given in full, the CDR3 is CASSQPPWTFSTDTQYF.